A selection of T cell receptor beta chains follows, all from one sample in a study of beta chain features in type 1 diabetes. Profiled with immunoSEQ multiplex PCR; TCRdb holds only in-frame clones, not every one. The sample has around 350,000 clones, over 10% seen once. The source material was naive CD4+ T cells from blood. The receptors derive from a man between 18 and 29 years old in good health. Each CDR3 is given with its conserved first and last residue. Each record gives: V gene, J gene, D gene, clone size, CDR3 protein, CDR3 DNA. The D gene is left open where the match is weak. Only some rows state a clone size, as once, few, many or a class for expanded clones.

TRBV18	TRBJ2-3	.	.	CASSPLARSTDTQYF	TGTGCCAGCTCACCACTTGCCAGGAGCACAGATACGCAGTATTTT
TRBV9	TRBJ2-1	TRBD2	.	CASSVGLAGRDEQFF	TGTGCCAGCAGCGTCGGACTAGCGGGGCGCGATGAGCAGTTCTTC
TRBV18	TRBJ2-7	TRBD1	few	CASSPGQDFEQYF	TGTGCCAGCTCACCGGGACAGGATTTCGAGCAGTACTTC
TRBV14	TRBJ2-5	.	few	CASSQDWTVGTQYF	TGTGCCAGCAGCCAAGACTGGACAGTAGGGACCCAGTACTTC
TRBV5-1	TRBJ2-5	.	few	CASSTIGTQYF	TGCGCCAGCAGCACAATTGGGACCCAGTACTTC
TRBV9	TRBJ2-1	.	few	CASSYLAEGSYNEQFF	TGTGCCAGCAGTTACCTGGCGGAAGGCTCCTACAATGAGCAGTTCTTC
TRBV7-6	TRBJ1-3	.	few	CASSSLRGSGNTIYF	TGTGCCAGCAGCTCCCTCCGAGGGTCTGGAAACACCATATATTTT
TRBV14	TRBJ2-1	.	few	CASSHRRGSSYNEQFF	TGTGCCAGCAGCCATAGAAGAGGGAGCTCCTACAATGAGCAGTTCTTC
TRBV9	TRBJ2-1	.	.	CASSVGGQISYNEQFF	TGTGCCAGCAGCGTAGGAGGACAGATCTCCTACAATGAGCAGTTCTTC
TRBV4-2	TRBJ2-1	.	few	CASSQALLAGTYNEQFF	TGTGCCAGCAGCCAAGCCCTCCTCGCGGGGACCTACAATGAGCAGTTCTTC
TRBV5-1	TRBJ1-2	.	.	CASSLGAELSYGYTF	TGCGCCAGCAGCTTGGGTGCGGAGCTAAGCTATGGCTACACCTTC
TRBV9	TRBJ2-5	.	.	CASSRGLQETQYF	TGTGCCAGCAGCAGGGGACTCCAAGAGACCCAGTACTTC
TRBV9	TRBJ2-3	.	few	CASSVARGARTDTQYF	TGTGCCAGCAGCGTAGCCAGGGGGGCGAGGACAGATACGCAGTATTTT
TRBV30	TRBJ1-2	TRBD1	few	CAWSRTGVYGYTF	TGTGCCTGGAGCAGGACAGGGGTTTATGGCTACACCTTC
TRBV6-5	TRBJ2-7	TRBD1	.	CASSYSTGDISYEQYF	TGTGCCAGCAGTTACTCGACAGGGGATATCTCCTACGAGCAGTACTTC
TRBV5-6	TRBJ2-5	.	few	CASTKMPTQSFQETQYF	TGTGCCAGCACCAAAATGCCCACACAGTCCTTCCAAGAGACCCAGTACTTC
TRBV7-3	TRBJ2-1	.	few	CASSLGRGQWEQFF	TGTGCCAGCAGCTTAGGGCGGGGTCAGTGGGAGCAGTTCTTC
TRBV5-1	TRBJ2-1	TRBD1	few	CASSLDRDEQFF	TGCGCCAGCAGCCTGGACAGGGACGAGCAGTTCTTC
TRBV28	TRBJ2-3	.	few	CASSWRTSTDTQYF	TGTGCCAGCAGTTGGAGGACCAGCACAGATACGCAGTATTTT
TRBV9	TRBJ1-1	.	few	CASSVEPGSNTEAFF	TGTGCCAGCAGCGTAGAGCCGGGTAGTAACACTGAAGCTTTCTTT
TRBV5-1	TRBJ2-1	.	few	CASSLGLEIGEQFF	TGCGCCAGCAGCTTGGGGCTAGAGATTGGTGAGCAGTTCTTC
TRBV21-1	TRBJ2-3	.	few	CASSKAFPRNSGRRLF	TGTGCCAGCAGCAAAGCTTTCCCAAGGAATAGCGGGCGACGACTCTTT
TRBV5-4	TRBJ2-5	TRBD2	few	CASSMRLAGQETQYF	TGTGCCAGCAGCATGCGACTAGCGGGGCAAGAGACCCAGTACTTC
TRBV28	TRBJ1-1	.	.	CASGLHGGQAFF	TGTGCCAGCGGTCTCCACGGGGGTCAAGCTTTCTTT
TRBV7-2	TRBJ1-1	.	few	CASSSRRTAQNTEAFF	TGTGCCAGCAGCTCTCGACGGACAGCTCAGAACACTGAAGCTTTCTTT
TRBV28	TRBJ2-1	TRBD1	.	CASRTGYNEQFF	TGTGCCAGCAGGACAGGGTACAATGAGCAGTTCTTC
TRBV5-1	TRBJ2-7	TRBD2	.	CASSLGSGSSYEQYF	TGCGCCAGCAGCTTGGGGAGCGGGAGCTCCTACGAGCAGTACTTC
TRBV4-3	TRBJ2-7	.	.	CASSQGTLRGLYEQYF	TGCGCCAGCAGCCAAGGCACCCTCAGAGGCCTCTACGAGCAGTACTTC
TRBV7-2	TRBJ2-3	.	few	CASSLSWQGGTDTQYF	TGTGCCAGCAGCTTATCGTGGCAGGGCGGCACAGATACGCAGTATTTT
TRBV28	TRBJ1-2	.	.	CASSLFDRVANYGYTF	TGTGCCAGCAGTTTATTTGACCGGGTCGCTAACTATGGCTACACCTTC
TRBV5-4	TRBJ2-7	TRBD1	.	CASSRGWDSVYEQYF	TGTGCCAGCAGCCGGGGTTGGGACAGCGTCTACGAGCAGTACTTC
TRBV7-9	TRBJ1-2	TRBD1	.	CASSRQGVDYGYTF	TGTGCCAGCAGCAGACAGGGGGTCGACTATGGCTACACCTTC
TRBV9	TRBJ2-1	.	.	CASSPGNEQFF	TGTGCCAGCAGCCCAGGGAATGAGCAGTTCTTC
TRBV5-8	TRBJ2-3	TRBD2	.	CASSLGLEADTQYF	TGTGCCAGCAGCCTTGGACTAGAGGCAGATACGCAGTATTTT
TRBV7-2	TRBJ2-5	.	.	CASSFSRQETQYF	TGTGCCAGCAGCTTTTCCCGCCAAGAGACCCAGTACTTC
TRBV7-6	TRBJ2-7	TRBD1	few	CASSRDRDFEQYF	TGTGCCAGCAGCCGGGACAGGGACTTCGAGCAGTACTTC
TRBV5-1	TRBJ1-5	TRBD1	few	CASSLEGGHQPQHF	TGCGCCAGCAGCTTGGAAGGGGGCCATCAGCCCCAGCATTTT
TRBV30	TRBJ2-1	.	few	CAWEGGGPWDEQFF	TGTGCCTGGGAGGGGGGGGGTCCGTGGGATGAGCAGTTCTTC
TRBV5-1	TRBJ2-6	.	.	CASSFGQAGANVLTF	TGCGCCAGCAGCTTTGGGCAGGCTGGGGCCAACGTCCTGACTTTC
TRBV6-5	TRBJ2-6	.	few	CASSLLGGANVLTF	TGTGCCAGCAGTTTGCTAGGTGGGGCCAACGTCCTGACTTTC
TRBV6-5	TRBJ2-5	.	.	CASSYRERETQYF	TGTGCCAGCAGTTACCGGGAGAGAGAGACCCAGTACTTC
TRBV18	TRBJ1-2	.	.	CASSPLQGDGYTF	TGTGCCAGCTCACCATTACAGGGAGATGGCTACACCTTC
TRBV15	TRBJ2-2	.	.	CATSRLDRNTGELFF	TGTGCCACCAGCAGATTGGACAGAAACACCGGGGAGCTGTTTTTT
TRBV30	TRBJ1-2	.	.	CAWSLEGVGYTF	TGTGCCTGGAGCCTGGAGGGAGTTGGCTACACCTTC
TRBV28	TRBJ1-5	TRBD1	.	CASSLSDRAGRQPQHF	TGTGCCAGCAGTTTATCGGACAGGGCAGGCAGACAGCCCCAGCATTTT